The table lists the clone carrying this T cell receptor (beta chain) with a few counts. Its antigen is currently unknown. The data were taken from a study of blood T cells in healthy people across ages. Study findings and constraints: Per million T cells, TCR beta diversity dropped about linearly as age rose.

Combining a sample-barcoded 5' primer with a J-beta primer mix, a second PCR ran for roughly 7 to 12 cycles. Using its own MiXCR run on the 5' RACE reads, TCRdb lists one record per CDR3 protein. The table includes roughly 1,100,000 distinct CDR3 sequences, 25% detected once. These same data were also listed under a study on T cells of mothers and their children.

The sequencing sample was made of blood. The sequence derives from a girl aged 2-10 years in good health.

The CDR3 DNA reads as TGTGCCAGCAGCCAAGGAAGAGGGCCCTACAATGAGCAGTTCTTC. It is translated as CASSQGRGPYNEQFF. The chain is built from TRBV3-1 and TRBJ2-1; TRBD2 might be the D (5 bases). V was clipped by 1 base and J by 2 bases, with 9 bases between them. This CDR3 contains 15 residues. Germline CDR1 and CDR2: LGHDT and YNNKEL (reference sequence).